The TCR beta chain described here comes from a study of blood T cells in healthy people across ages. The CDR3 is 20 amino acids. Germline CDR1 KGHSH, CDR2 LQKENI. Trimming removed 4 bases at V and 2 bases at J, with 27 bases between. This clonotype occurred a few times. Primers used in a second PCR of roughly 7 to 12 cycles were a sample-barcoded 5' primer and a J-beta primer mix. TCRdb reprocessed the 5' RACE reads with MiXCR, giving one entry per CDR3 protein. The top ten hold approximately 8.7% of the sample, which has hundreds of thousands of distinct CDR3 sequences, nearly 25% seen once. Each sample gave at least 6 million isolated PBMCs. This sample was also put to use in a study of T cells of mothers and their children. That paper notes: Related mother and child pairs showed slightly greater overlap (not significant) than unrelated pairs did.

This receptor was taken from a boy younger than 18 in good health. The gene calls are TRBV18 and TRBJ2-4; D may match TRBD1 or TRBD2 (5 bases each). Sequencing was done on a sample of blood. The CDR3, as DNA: TGTGCCAGCTCACTATGGGCCCACAGATCGGGGCACTTAACCAAAAACATTCAGTACTTC. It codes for CASSLWAHRSGHLTKNIQYF. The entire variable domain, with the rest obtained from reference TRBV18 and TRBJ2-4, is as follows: NAGVMQNPRHLVRRRGQEARLRCSPMKGHSHVYWYRQLPEEGLKFMVYLQKENIIDESGMPKERFSAEFPKEGPSILRIQQVVRGDSAAYFCASSLWAHRSGHLTKNIQYFGAGTRLSVL.